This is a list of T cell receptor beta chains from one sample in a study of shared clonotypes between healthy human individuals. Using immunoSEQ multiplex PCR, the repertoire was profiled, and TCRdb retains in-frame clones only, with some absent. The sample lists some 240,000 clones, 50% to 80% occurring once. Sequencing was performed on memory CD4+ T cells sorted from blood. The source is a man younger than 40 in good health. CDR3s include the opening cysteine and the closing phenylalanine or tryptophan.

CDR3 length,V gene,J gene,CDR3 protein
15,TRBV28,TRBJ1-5,CASSWDLGGNQPQHF
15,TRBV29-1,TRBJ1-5,CSVGEQGANGQPQHF
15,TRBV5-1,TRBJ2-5,CASSLMPGAQETQYF
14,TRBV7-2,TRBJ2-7,CASSLLGLTYEQYF
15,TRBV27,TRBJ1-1,CASSSFPPRYTEAFF
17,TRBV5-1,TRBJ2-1,CASSGGGRAGGPNEQFF
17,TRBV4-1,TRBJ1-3,CASSQREQTTSGNTIYF
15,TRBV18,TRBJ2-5,CASSPPGGGSETQYF
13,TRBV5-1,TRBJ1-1,CASSFGQGTEAFF
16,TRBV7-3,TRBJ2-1,CASSGGSGSNYNEQFF
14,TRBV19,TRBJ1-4,CASTAGAPGEKLFF
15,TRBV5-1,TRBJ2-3,CASSRSTSGSFRGYF
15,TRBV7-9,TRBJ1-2,CASSLGGTGRDGYTF
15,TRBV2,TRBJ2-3,CASSEQGLRTDTQYF
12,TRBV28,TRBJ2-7,CASSSGLPSGYF
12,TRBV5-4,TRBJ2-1,CASRADVSEQFF
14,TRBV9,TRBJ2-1,CASSVDRPGKAQFF
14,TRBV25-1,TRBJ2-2,CASRGSVNTGELFF
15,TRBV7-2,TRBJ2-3,CASSPPGAGPDTQYF
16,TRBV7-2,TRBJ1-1,CASSLEGGARDTEAFF
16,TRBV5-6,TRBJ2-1,CASSLIRGPGTDEQFF
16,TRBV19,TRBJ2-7,CASSYQPGQGIYEQYF
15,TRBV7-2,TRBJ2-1,CASSFTIRGGNEQFF
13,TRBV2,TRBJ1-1,CASSKQGEAVTFF
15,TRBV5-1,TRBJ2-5,CTSSLWGQGQETQYF
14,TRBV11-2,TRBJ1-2,CASSLGKGIMRYTF
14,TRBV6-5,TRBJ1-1,CASRNSDMNTEAFF
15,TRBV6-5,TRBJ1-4,CASSSQGRPNEKLFF
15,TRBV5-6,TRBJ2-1,CASSLGGVSYNEQFF
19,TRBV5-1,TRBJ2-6,CASSSSRKTGATGANVLTF
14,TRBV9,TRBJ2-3,CASSVSGMADTQYF
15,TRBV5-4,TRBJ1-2,CASSLEAGARQGYTF
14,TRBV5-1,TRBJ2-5,CASSNGARGETQYF
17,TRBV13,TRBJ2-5,CASSSTLRQGVQETQYF
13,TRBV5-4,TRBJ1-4,CASSTGQDEKLFF
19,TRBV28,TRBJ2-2,CASSLHPPSGTANTGELFF
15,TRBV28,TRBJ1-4,CAGRGGPGRDEKLFF
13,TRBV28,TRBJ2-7,CASQLAGGFQQYF
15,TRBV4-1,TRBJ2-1,CASSPLAGQGNEQFF
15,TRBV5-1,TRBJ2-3,CASSLVGEPEDTQYF
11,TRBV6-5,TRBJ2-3,CASRDPDTQYF
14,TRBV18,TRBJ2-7,CASSPGPYPYEQYF
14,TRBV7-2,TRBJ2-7,CASSLAQNSYEQYF